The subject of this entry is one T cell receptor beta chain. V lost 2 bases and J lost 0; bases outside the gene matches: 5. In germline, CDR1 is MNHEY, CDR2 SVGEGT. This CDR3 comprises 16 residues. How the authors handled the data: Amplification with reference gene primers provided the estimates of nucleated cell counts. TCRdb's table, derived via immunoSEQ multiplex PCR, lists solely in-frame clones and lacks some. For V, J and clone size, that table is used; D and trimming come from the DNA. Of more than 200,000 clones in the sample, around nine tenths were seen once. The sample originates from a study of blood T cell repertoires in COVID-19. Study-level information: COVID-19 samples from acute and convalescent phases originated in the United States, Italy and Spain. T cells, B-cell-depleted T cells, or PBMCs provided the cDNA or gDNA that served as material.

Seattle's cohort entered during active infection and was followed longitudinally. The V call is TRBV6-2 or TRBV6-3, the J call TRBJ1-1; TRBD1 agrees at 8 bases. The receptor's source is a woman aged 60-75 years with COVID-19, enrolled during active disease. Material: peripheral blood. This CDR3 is CASSYGWTGMNTEAFF. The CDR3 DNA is TGTGCCAGCAGTTACGGTTGGACAGGGATGAACACTGAAGCTTTCTTT.